Below are 12 T cell receptor beta chains sequenced from a single sample in a study of CD8+ T cells in alopecia areata. The treatment here: oral pan-JAK inhibitor, 5-10 mg twice daily. Following RNA extraction, reverse transcription yielded cDNA that acted as the sequencing template. The protocol was immunoSEQ multiplex PCR, while the TCRdb copy is restricted to in-frame clones and leaves out a portion. The sample shows 150,000 to 200,000 clones, around 58% of them seen only once. The sample here was CD4+ T cells sorted from blood, taken at roughly week 55, from a patient treated with tofacitinib. The receptors were sampled from a human donor with alopecia areata.

Details on this clone: The same CDR3 can be traced to other DNA sequences in this sample. The rearrangement uses TRBV30 and TRBJ1-4; D not certain. Germline CDR1 and CDR2: GTSNPN and SVGIG (reference sequence). The V and J ends lost 1 base and 4 bases respectively, with 7 bases between them. The CDR3 runs to 13 residues. The CDR3 bases are TGTGCCTGGAGTGGCCAGATTAATGAAAAACTGTTTTTT. Residues: CAWSGQINEKLFF. Supplemented by reference TRBV30 and TRBJ1-4, the full variable domain reads SQTIHQWPATLVQPVGSPLSLECTVEGTSNPNLYWYRQAAGRGLQLLFYSVGIGQISSEVPQNLSASRPQDRQFILSSKKLLLSDSGFYLCAWSGQINEKLFFGSGTQLSVL.

J is TRBJ2-5 and V is TRBV11-3, with TRBD2 matching 7 bases. This CDR3 is 15 amino acids long. The germline V gene encodes CDR1 SGHNT and CDR2 YENEEA. V was pared by 5 bases and J by 3 bases, with 9 bases of the junction left unmatched. CDR3 sequence (DNA): TGTGCCAGCAGCCGAGATTTAGCGGGCGAAGAGACCCAGTACTTC. Translated: CASSRDLAGEETQYF.

The chain is built from TRBV2 and TRBJ1-2; the D is unclear. Trimming stripped 3 bases from V and 2 bases from J, with 7 bases between. This CDR3 has 13 amino acids. Per germline, CDR1 SNHLY and CDR2 FYNNEI. The CDR3 nucleotides are TGTGCCAGCAGTGATCACAGAAACTATGGCTACACCTTC. It translates to CASSDHRNYGYTF.

This chain uses TRBV7-9 with TRBJ2-5; D is unresolved. V was shortened by 1 base and J by 2 bases, with 8 bases between the two germline ends. Germline V gene data show CDR1 as SEHNR and CDR2 as FQNEAQ (reference sequence). The CDR3 covers 14 residues. In DNA, the CDR3 is TGTGCCAGCAGCTTAGTATCCCAGCAAGAGACCCAGTACTTC. It is translated as CASSLVSQQETQYF.

This clone has only a few counts. The chain recombines TRBV9 with TRBJ2-4; 9 bases line up with TRBD1. The CDR3 runs to 13 residues. From germline, CDR1 is SGDLS and CDR2 YYNGEE. V gave up 7 bases and J gave up 5 bases; unmatched junction bases: 4. The CDR3 loop reads CASGTGMENIQYF. CDR3 nucleotides: TGTGCCAGCGGGACAGGGATGGAAAACATTCAGTACTTC.

This rearrangement joins TRBV29-1 to TRBJ1-1, with unresolved D. Germline V gene lookup returns CDR1 SQVTM and CDR2 ANQGSEA. Trimming pared 5 bases from V and 5 bases from J, leaving 21 bases between. The CDR3 extends over 15 amino acids. In nucleotides, the CDR3 is TGCAGCGTTATTAAGGGCCTCCAGAGGAAGACTGAAGCTTTCTTT. This codes for CSVIKGLQRKTEAFF. Drawing the rest from reference TRBV29-1 and TRBJ1-1, the complete variable domain is SAVISQKPSRDICQRGTSLTIQCQVDSQVTMMFWYRQQPGQSLTLIATANQGSEATYESGFVIDKFPISRPNLTFSTLTVSNMSPEDSSIYLCSVIKGLQRKTEAFFGQGTRLTVV.

This sequence joins TRBV5-4 and TRBJ2-3; D may be TRBD2 (6 bases). CDR3 length: 16 residues. With 3 bases removed from V and 3 bases from J, the gap between germline ends came to 17 bases. CDR1 and CDR2 from the germline V gene are SGHNT and YYREEE (reference sequence). The CDR3 protein is CASSSPREGATDTQYF. CDR3 DNA sequence: TGTGCCAGCAGCTCCCCGCGGGAAGGGGCGACAGATACGCAGTATTTT.

The V and J genes are TRBV30 and TRBJ1-1; D is unclear. The CDR3 runs to 13 residues. The V end lost 1 base, the J end lost 1 base, and 7 bases lay between the germline ends. From germline, CDR1 is GTSNPN and CDR2 SVGIG (reference sequence). CDR3 loop: CAWSGIGNTEAFF. In DNA, the CDR3 is TGTGCCTGGAGTGGGATAGGGAACACTGAAGCTTTCTTT.

The chain combines TRBV6-4 with TRBJ2-5; perhaps D is TRBD1 or TRBD2 (5 bases each). The CDR3 sequence is 18 residues long. Per germline, CDR1 MRHNA and CDR2 SNTAGT. Trimming cost V 5 bases and J 1 base, with 23 bases left between them. The CDR3 region has the DNA TGTGCCAGCAGTACGATTCACATGCCGGGACGGTGCCAAGAGACCCAGTACTTC. It is translated as CASSTIHMPGRCQETQYF.

The chain has TRBV30 and TRBJ2-1; 12 bases fit TRBD2. V lost 3 bases to trimming and J lost 12 bases; unmatched junction nucleotides: 9. The CDR3 consists of 14 residues. In germline, CDR1 is GTSNPN, CDR2 SVGIG (reference sequence). The CDR3 is CAWRLAGGKRGQFF. CDR3 bases: TGTGCCTGGAGACTAGCGGGGGGCAAACGCGGGCAGTTCTTC. Filled out from reference TRBV30 and TRBJ2-1, the complete variable domain reads SQTIHQWPATLVQPVGSPLSLECTVEGTSNPNLYWYRQAAGRGLQLLFYSVGIGQISSEVPQNLSASRPQDRQFILSSKKLLLSDSGFYLCAWRLAGGKRGQFFGPGTRLTVL.

The chain uses TRBV30 and TRBJ1-1; weak D call: TRBD1 (6 bases). The CDR3 spans 13 residues. The V and J ends lost 7 bases and 5 bases respectively, with 17 bases between them. Germline V gene data show CDR1 as GTSNPN and CDR2 as SVGIG (reference sequence). The CDR3 region is CASVVGGPTEAFF. For the CDR3, the DNA is TGTGCCTCTGTTGTGGGGGGGCCAACTGAAGCTTTCTTT.

The J gene is TRBJ1-5, the V gene TRBV30; no reliable D call. The CDR3 contains 13 residues. V lost 2 bases and J 3 bases, leaving 8 bases between the germline ends. Per germline, CDR1 GTSNPN and CDR2 SVGIG (reference sequence). The CDR3 DNA sequence: TGTGCCTGGAGTCGGGCAGACAATCAGCCCCAGCATTTT. This encodes CAWSRADNQPQHF.